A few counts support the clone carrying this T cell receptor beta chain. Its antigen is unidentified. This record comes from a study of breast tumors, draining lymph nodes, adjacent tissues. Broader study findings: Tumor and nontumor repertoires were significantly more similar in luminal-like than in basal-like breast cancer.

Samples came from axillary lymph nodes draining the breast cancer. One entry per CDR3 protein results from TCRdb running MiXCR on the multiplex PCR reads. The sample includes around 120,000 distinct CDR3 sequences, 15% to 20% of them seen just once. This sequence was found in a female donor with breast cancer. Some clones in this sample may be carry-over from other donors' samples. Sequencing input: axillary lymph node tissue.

CDR3 DNA sequence: TGTGCCAGCAGCGTAGCTATTGTAGAGGGCCAAGAGACCCAGTACTTC. Its protein product is CASSVAIVEGQETQYF. The chain has TRBV9 and TRBJ2-5; possible D gene TRBD2, 5 bases. The CDR3 has 16 amino acids. V was trimmed by 0 bases and J by 1 base, leaving 13 bases between them. The germline CDR1 and CDR2 sequences are SGDLS and YYNGEE. Based on the CDR3 plus reference TRBV9 and TRBJ2-5, the full variable domain is DSGVTQTPKHLITATGQRVTLRCSPRSGDLSVYWYQQSLDQGLQFLIQYYNGEERAKGNILERFSAQQFPDLHSELNLSSLELGDSALYFCASSVAIVEGQETQYFGPGTRLLVL.